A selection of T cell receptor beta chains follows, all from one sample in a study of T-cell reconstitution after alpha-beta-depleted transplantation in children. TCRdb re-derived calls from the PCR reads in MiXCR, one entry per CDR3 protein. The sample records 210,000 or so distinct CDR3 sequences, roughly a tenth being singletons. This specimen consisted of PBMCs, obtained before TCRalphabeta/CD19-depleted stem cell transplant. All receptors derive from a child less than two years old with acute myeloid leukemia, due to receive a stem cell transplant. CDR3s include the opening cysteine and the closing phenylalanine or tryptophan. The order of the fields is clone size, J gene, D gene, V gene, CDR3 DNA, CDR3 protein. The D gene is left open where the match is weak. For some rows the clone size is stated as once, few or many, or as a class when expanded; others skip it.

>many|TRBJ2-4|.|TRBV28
TGTGCCAGCAGCCGATGGGACACCCTAGCCAAAAACATTCAGTACTTC
CASSRWDTLAKNIQYF
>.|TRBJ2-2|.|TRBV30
TGTGCCTGGAGAAGCGAGGATGCCACGCGGGAGCTGTTTTTT
CAWRSEDATRELFF
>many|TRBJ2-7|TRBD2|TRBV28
TGTGCCAGCAGTTTGGCTCTCACGGGGGGGCTTTACGAGCAGTACTTC
CASSLALTGGLYEQYF
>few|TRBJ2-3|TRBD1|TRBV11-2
TGTGCCAGCAGCACAGGACAGGGGAGCGATACGCAGTATTTT
CASSTGQGSDTQYF
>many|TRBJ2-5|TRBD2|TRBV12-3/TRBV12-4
TGTGCCAGCAGTTTGAGTGGTCCTAGCGGGAGTAGAGAGACCCAGTACTTC
CASSLSGPSGSRETQYF
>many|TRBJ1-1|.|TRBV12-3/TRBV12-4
TGTGCCAGCAGTTTTGCGGGAATGGAAGCTTTCTTT
CASSFAGMEAFF
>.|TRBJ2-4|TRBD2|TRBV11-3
TGTGCCAGCTCGAGGGGACTAGCGGCAGCCAAAAACATTCAGTACTTC
CASSRGLAAAKNIQYF
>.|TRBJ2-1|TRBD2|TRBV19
TGTGCCAGTAGTGTCTTAGCGGGAGGCTCCAATGAGCAGTTCTTC
CASSVLAGGSNEQFF
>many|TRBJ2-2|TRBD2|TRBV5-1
TGCGCCAGCACCACAGGGACTAGCACCGGGGAGCTGTTTTTT
CASTTGTSTGELFF
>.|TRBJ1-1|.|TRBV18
TGTGCCAGCTCACTCCGGGGTGAAGGAGAAGCTTTCTTT
CASSLRGEGEAFF
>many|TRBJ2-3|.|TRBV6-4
TGTGCCAGCAGTGGGGGAAGCACAGATACGCAGTATTTT
CASSGGSTDTQYF
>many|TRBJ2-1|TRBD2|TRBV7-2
TGTGCCAGCAGCTTAATGTGGGGTAGCGGGAGATATGAGCAGTTCTTC
CASSLMWGSGRYEQFF
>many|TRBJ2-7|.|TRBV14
TGTGCCAGCAGCGCGCACCCGACAGGCGCGGAGCAGTACTTC
CASSAHPTGAEQYF
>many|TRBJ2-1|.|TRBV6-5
TGTGCCAGCAGTTCCCCGGGCCAATTAAAAGAGCAGTTCTTC
CASSSPGQLKEQFF
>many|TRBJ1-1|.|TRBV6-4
TGTGCCAGCAGTGCTGACAGAGCCGACGCTTTCTTT
CASSADRADAFF
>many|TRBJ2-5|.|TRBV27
TGTGCCAGCAGTATATCGTACCAAGAGACCCAGTACTTC
CASSISYQETQYF
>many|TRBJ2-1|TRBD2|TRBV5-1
TGCGCCAGCAGGATAGCGGGAGGGAGCTCCTACAATGAGCAGTTCTTC
CASRIAGGSSYNEQFF
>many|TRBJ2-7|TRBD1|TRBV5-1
TGCGCCAGCAGCTTGGTCGACAGGGGACGCTACGAGCAGTACTTC
CASSLVDRGRYEQYF
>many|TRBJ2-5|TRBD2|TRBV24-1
TGTGCCACCAGTGACCGAGTAGCGGGGGAGACCCAGTACTTC
CATSDRVAGETQYF
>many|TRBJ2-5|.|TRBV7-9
TGTGCCAGCAGCTTAGGGATAGCCCCGGAGACCCAGTACTTC
CASSLGIAPETQYF
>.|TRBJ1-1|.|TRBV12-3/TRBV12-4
TGTGCCTTCAGACCAAACCAGAGGGGTATGGGGATGAACACTGAAGCTTTCTTT
CAFRPNQRGMGMNTEAFF
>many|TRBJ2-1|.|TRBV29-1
TGCAGCGTTACGAGTGTCTCCTACAATGAGCAGTTCTTC
CSVTSVSYNEQFF
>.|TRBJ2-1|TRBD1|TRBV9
TGTGCCAGCAGCGTGGGGACAGGGGGCTTCCATGAGCAGTTCTTC
CASSVGTGGFHEQFF
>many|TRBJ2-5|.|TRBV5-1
TGCGCCAGCAGGAGCGGAGTAGGGGAGACCCAGTACTTC
CASRSGVGETQYF
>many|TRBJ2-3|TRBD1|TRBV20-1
TGCAGTGCTAGAGATTGGGGGACAGGGACAGATACGCAGTATTTT
CSARDWGTGTDTQYF
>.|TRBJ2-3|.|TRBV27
TGTGCCAGCAGGCGGGTAGGGGATACGCAGTATTTT
CASRRVGDTQYF
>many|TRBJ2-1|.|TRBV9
TGTGCCAGCAGCGTGGGGCTTCTCTCCTACAATGAGCAGTTCTTC
CASSVGLLSYNEQFF
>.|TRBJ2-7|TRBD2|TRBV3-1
TGTGCCAGCAGCATACGGACTAGCGGGCCTAGCTCCTACGAGCAGTACTTC
CASSIRTSGPSSYEQYF
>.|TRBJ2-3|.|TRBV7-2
TGTGCCAGCAGCTGGGATGCAGATACGCAGTATTTT
CASSWDADTQYF
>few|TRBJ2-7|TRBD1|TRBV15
TGTGCCACCAGCCTCAACCCCCGACAGGGGGGAAACGAGCAGTACTTC
CATSLNPRQGGNEQYF
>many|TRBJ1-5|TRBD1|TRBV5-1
TGCGCCAGCAGCTTGCAGGGGGCGAGCGGTCAGCCCCAGCATTTT
CASSLQGASGQPQHF
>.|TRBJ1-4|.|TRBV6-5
TGTGCCAGCAGTTACATGGTGACCACCGCAACTAATGAAAAACTGTTTTTT
CASSYMVTTATNEKLFF
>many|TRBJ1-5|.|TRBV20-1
TGCAGTGCTTACTCTGGGGGGAGGAATCAGCCCCAGCATTTT
CSAYSGGRNQPQHF
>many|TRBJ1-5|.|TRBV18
TGTGCCAGCTCACCATACGATGTGAGCAATCAGCCCCAGCATTTT
CASSPYDVSNQPQHF
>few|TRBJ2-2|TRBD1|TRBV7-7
TGTGCCAGCAGCATCGACAGGGGGGACACCGGGGAGCTGTTTTTT
CASSIDRGDTGELFF
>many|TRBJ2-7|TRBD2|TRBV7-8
TGTGCCAGCAGCTTACTAGCGGGAGGTTTCTCCTACGAGCAGTACTTC
CASSLLAGGFSYEQYF
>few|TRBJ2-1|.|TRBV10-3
TGTGCCATCAGGGACTCGCTGGCCCCTGATGAGCAGTTCTTC
CAIRDSLAPDEQFF
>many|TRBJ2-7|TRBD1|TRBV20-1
TGCAGCGCCAGGACAGGGGGCTCCTACGAGCAGTACTTC
CSARTGGSYEQYF
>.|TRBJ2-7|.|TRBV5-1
TGCGCCAGCAGCTTGGTTATCGGGAGTAGCTCCTACGAGCAGTACTTC
CASSLVIGSSSYEQYF
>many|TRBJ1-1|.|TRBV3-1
TGTGCCAGCAGCCAAACCACAGGGCGCGGCCTGAACACTGAAGCTTTCTTT
CASSQTTGRGLNTEAFF
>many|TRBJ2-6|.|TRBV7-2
TGTGCCAGCAGCCTCTTTGGGGCCAACGTCCTGACTTTC
CASSLFGANVLTF
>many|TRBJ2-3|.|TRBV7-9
TGTGCCAGCAGCTCACAGGCTTCCCCCACAGATACGCAGTATTTT
CASSSQASPTDTQYF
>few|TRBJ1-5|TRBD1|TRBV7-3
TGTGCCTGGGGTAGGACAGGGGGCGATCAGCCCCAGCATTTT
CAWGRTGGDQPQHF
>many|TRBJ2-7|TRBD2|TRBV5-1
TGCGCCAGCAGCTTGCTACTAGCGGGTGAATACGAGCAGTACTTC
CASSLLLAGEYEQYF
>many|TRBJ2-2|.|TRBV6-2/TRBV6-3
TGTGCCAGCAGTTACTTAGGGGCGGCGAACACCGGGGAGCTGTTTTTT
CASSYLGAANTGELFF
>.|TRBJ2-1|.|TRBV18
TGTGCCAGCTCACCCGGGACGGGCGGGCAGTTCTTC
CASSPGTGGQFF
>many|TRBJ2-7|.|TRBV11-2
TGTGCCAGCAGCTTAACGGACCCACTGACCTACGAGCAGTACTTC
CASSLTDPLTYEQYF
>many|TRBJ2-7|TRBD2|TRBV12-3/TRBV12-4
TGTGCCAGCAGTTTACAGGCTAGCGGGAGGGGCGAGCAGTACTTC
CASSLQASGRGEQYF
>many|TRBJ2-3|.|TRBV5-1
TGCGCCAGCACCCTGGGGCTTACAGGGGATACGCAGTATTTT
CASTLGLTGDTQYF
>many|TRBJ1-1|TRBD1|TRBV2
TGTGCCAGCAGTGGGCAGGGGGCGGGGATGAACACTGAAGCTTTCTTT
CASSGQGAGMNTEAFF